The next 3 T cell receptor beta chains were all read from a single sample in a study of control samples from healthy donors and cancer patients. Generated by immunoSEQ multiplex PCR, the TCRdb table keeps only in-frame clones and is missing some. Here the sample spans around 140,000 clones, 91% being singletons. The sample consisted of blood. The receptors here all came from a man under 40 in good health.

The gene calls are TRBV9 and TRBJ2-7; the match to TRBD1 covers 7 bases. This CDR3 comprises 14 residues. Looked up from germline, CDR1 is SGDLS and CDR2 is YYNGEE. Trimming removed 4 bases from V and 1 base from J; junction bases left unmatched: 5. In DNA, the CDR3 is TGTGCCAGCAGCTACTGGGACAGTTCCTACGAGCAGTACTTC. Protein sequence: CASSYWDSSYEQYF.

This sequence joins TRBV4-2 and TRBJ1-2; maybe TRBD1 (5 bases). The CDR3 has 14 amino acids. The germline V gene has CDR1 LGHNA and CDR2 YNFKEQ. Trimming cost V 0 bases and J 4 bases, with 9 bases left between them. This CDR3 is CASSQDRGFYGYTF. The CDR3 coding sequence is TGTGCCAGCAGCCAAGATCGGGGCTTCTATGGCTACACCTTC.

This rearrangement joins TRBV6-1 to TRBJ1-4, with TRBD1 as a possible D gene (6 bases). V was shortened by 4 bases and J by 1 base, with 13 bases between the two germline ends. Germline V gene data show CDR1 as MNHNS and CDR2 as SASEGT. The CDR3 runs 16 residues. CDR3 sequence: CASSGTGLGTNEKLFF. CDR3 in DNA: TGTGCCAGCAGTGGTACAGGGTTGGGAACTAATGAAAAACTGTTTTTT.